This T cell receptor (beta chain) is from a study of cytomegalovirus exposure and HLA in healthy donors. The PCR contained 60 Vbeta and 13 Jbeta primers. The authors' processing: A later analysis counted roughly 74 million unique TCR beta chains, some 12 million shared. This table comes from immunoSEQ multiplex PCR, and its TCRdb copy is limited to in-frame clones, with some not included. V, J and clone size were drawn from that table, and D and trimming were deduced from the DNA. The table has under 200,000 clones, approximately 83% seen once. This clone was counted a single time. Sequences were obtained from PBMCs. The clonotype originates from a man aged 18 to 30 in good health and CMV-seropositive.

The CDR3, as DNA: TGTGCCATCAGTTCGAGCGGGGGGGCGTACGATGAGCAGTTCTTC. This sequence encodes CAISSSGGAYDEQFF. The chain uses TRBV10-3 and TRBJ2-1, with TRBD2 matching 10 bases. CDR3 length: 15 amino acids. Germline V gene sequence: CDR1 ENHRY, CDR2 SYGVKD. V lost 5 bases to trimming and J lost 8 bases; unmatched junction nucleotides: 9.